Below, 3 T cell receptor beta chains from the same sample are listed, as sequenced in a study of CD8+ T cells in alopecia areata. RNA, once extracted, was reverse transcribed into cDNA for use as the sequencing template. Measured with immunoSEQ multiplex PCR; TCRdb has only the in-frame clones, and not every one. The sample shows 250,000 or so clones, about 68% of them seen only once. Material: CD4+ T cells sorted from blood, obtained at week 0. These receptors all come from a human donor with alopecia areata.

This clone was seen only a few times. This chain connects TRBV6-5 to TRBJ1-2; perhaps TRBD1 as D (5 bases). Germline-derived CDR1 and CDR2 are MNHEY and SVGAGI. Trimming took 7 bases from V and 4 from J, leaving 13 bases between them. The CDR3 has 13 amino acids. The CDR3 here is CASNRGDGYGYTF. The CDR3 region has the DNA TGTGCCAGCAACCGCGGGGACGGCTATGGCTACACCTTC.

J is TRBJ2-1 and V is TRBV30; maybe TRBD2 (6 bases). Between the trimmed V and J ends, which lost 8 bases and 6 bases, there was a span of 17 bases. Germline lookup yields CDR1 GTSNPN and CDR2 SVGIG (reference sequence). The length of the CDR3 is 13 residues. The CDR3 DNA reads TGTGCCATACACGCGGGACTCCTCAATGAGCAGTTCTTC. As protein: CAIHAGLLNEQFF. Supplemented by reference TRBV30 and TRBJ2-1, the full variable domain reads SQTIHQWPATLVQPVGSPLSLECTVEGTSNPNLYWYRQAAGRGLQLLFYSVGIGQISSEVPQNLSASRPQDRQFILSSKKLLLSDSGFYLCAIHAGLLNEQFFGPGTRLTVL.

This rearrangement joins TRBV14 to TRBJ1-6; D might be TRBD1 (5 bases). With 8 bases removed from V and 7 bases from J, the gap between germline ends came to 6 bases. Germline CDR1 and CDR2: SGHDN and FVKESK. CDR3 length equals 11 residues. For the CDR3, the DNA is TGTGCCAGCGGGGCCAATTCACCCCTCCACTTT. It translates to CASGANSPLHF.